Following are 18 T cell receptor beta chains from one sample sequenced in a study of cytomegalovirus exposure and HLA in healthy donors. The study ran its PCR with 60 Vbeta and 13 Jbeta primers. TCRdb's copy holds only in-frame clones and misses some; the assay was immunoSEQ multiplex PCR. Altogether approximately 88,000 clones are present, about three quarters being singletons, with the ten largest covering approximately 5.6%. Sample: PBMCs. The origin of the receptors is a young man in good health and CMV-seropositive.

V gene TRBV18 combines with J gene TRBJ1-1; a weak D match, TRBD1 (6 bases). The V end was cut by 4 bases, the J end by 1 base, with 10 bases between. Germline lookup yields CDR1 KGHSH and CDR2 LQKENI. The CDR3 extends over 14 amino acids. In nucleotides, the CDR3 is TGTGCCAGCTCACTAGGGGGGGGGAACACTGAAGCTTTCTTT. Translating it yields CASSLGGGNTEAFF.

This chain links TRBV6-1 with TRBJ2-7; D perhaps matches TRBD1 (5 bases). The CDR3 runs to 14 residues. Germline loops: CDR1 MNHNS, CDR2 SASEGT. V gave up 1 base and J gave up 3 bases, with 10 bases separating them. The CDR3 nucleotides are TGTGCCAGCAGTGAAGACAGGACCCTCTACGAGCAGTACGTC. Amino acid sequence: CASSEDRTLYEQYV.

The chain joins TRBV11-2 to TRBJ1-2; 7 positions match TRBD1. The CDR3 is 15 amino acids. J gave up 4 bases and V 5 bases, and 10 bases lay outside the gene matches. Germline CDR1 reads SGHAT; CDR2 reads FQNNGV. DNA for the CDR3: TGTGCCAGCAGCCCAGGGACAGTCCGTTTCTATGGCTACACCTTC. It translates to CASSPGTVRFYGYTF.

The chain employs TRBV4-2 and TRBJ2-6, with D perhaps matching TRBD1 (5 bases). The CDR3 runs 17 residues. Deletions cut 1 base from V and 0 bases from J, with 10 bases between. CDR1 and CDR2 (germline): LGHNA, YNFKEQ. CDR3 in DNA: TGTGCCAGCAGCCAAGCGACAGCCGCCTCTGGGGCCAACGTCCTGACTTTC. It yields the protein CASSQATAASGANVLTF.

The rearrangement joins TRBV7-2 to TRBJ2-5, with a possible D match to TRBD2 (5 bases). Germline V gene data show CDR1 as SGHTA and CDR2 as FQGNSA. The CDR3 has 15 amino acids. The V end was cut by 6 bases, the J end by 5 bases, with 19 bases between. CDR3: CASRSQARRAETQYF. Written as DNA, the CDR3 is TGTGCCAGCAGATCCCAAGCCAGGCGGGCCGAGACCCAGTACTTC.

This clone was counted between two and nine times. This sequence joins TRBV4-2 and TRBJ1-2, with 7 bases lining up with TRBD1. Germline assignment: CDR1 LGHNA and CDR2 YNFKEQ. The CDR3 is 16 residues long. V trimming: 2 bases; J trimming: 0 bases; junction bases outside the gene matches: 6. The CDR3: CASSQITGEANYGYTF. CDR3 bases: TGTGCCAGCAGCCAAATAACAGGGGAGGCTAACTATGGCTACACCTTC.

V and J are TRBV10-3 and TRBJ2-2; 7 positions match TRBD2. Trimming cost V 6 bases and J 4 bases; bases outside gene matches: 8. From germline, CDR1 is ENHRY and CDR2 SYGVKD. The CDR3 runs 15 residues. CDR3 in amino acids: CAISPGRGVTGELFF. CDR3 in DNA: TGTGCCATCAGCCCCGGACGGGGGGTCACCGGGGAGCTGTTTTTT.

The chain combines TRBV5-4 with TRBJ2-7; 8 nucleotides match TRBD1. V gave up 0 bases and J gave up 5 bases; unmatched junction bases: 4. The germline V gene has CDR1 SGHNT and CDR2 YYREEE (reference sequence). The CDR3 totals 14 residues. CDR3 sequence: CASSLVGQGNEQYF. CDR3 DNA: TGTGCCAGCAGCTTGGTAGGACAGGGTAACGAGCAGTACTTC. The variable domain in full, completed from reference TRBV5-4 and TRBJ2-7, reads ETGVTQSPTHLIKTRGQQVTLRCSSQSGHNTVSWYQQALGQGPQFIFQYYREEENGRGNFPPRFSGLQFPNYSSELNVNALELDDSALYLCASSLVGQGNEQYFGPGTRLTVT.

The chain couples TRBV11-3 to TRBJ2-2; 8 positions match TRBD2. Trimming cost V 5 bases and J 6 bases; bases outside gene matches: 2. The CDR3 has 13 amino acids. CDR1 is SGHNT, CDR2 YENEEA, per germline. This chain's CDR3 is CASSRRGAGELFF. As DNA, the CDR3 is TGTGCCAGCAGCCGGCGGGGGGCCGGGGAGCTGTTTTTT.

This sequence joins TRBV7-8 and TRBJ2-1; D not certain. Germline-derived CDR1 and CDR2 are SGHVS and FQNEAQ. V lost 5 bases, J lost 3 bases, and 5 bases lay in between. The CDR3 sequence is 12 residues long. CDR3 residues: CASSLYYNEQFF. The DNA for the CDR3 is TGTGCCAGCAGCCTGTACTACAATGAGCAGTTCTTC.

CDR3 in DNA: TGTGCCAGCAGTACCCGGGGGGACAGGGGGTCCGGCTACACCTTC. This codes for CASSTRGDRGSGYTF. The rearrangement joins TRBV27 to TRBJ1-2, with TRBD1 matching 11 bases. The CDR3 covers 15 residues. The V gene's germline CDR1 is MNHEY and CDR2 SMNVEV (reference sequence). The junction had 10 bases not matched to a gene; V was cut back by 5 bases and J by 8 bases.

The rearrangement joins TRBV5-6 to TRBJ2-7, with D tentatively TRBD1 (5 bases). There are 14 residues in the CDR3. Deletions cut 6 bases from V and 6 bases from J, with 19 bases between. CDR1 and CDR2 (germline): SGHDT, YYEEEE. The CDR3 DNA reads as TGTGCCAGCACCCTGGGGAACAGGAAGTCCGAGCAGTACTTC. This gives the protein CASTLGNRKSEQYF.

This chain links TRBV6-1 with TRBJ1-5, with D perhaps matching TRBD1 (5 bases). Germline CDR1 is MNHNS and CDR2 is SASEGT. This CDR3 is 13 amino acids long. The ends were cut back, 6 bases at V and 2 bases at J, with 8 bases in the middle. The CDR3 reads CASSAGRNQPQHF. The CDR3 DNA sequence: TGTGCCAGCAGCGCGGGGCGCAATCAGCCCCAGCATTTT.

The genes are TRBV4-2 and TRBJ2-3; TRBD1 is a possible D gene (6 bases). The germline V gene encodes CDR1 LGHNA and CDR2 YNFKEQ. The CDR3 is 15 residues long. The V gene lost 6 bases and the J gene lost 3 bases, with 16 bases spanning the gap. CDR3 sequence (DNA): TGTGCCAGCAGGAAGGGGGAGCCGGGTACAGATACGCAGTATTTT. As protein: CASRKGEPGTDTQYF.

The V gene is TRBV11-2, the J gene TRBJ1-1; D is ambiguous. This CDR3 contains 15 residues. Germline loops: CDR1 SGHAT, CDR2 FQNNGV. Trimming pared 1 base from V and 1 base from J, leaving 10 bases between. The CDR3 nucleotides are TGTGCCAGCAGCTTAGGGTACGTCGGGAACACTGAAGCTTTCTTT. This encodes CASSLGYVGNTEAFF.

In DNA form, the CDR3 reads TGTGCCAGCAGTGAAGTTGTGGCCACGGAGCAGTACGTC. This gives the protein CASSEVVATEQYV. The chain joins TRBV6-1 to TRBJ2-7, with unresolved D. The CDR3 runs 13 residues. V lost 1 base to trimming and J lost 7 bases, with 11 bases between them. CDR1 is MNHNS and CDR2 is SASEGT in the germline V gene.

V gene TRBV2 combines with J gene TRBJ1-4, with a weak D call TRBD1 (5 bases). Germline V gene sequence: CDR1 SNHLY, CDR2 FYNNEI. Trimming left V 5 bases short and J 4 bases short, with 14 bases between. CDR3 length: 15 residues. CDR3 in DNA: TGTGCCAGCAGTCTATCGACAGTAATTAATGAAAAACTGTTTTTT. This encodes CASSLSTVINEKLFF. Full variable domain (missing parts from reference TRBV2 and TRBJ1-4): EPEVTQTPSHQVTQMGQEVILRCVPISNHLYFYWYRQILGQKVEFLVSFYNNEISEKSEIFDDQFSVERPDGSNFTLKIRSTKLEDSAMYFCASSLSTVINEKLFFGSGTQLSVL.

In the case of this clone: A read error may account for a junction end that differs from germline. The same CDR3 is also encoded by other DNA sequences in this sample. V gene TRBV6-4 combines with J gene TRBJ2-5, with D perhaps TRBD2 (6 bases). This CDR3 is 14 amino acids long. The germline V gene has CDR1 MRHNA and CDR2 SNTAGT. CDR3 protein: CASSDSTRWETQYF. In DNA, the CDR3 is TGCGCCAGCAGTGACTCGACTAGATGGGAGACCCAGTACTTC.